This T cell receptor (beta chain) was captured by sequencing in a study of blood T cell repertoires in COVID-19. Study as a whole: T cells, B-cell-depleted T cells, or PBMCs provided the cDNA or gDNA that served as material.

Participant-reported clinical history was the basis for cohort assignment. Among Cohort 3 donors, those recovered had two negative PCRs, clearance, or symptom resolution. V gave up 0 bases and J gave up 5 bases; unmatched junction bases: 3. CDR3 size: 14 residues. From germline, CDR1 is LGHDT and CDR2 YNNKEL (reference sequence). Source study methods: Researchers report that nucleated cell counts were estimated from reference gene primer amplification. Here immunoSEQ multiplex PCR was the method, and the copy in TCRdb shows in-frame clones only, minus some. The V and J calls and clone size come from that table; D and trimming were worked out from the DNA. This table holds about 160,000 clones, roughly 80% found once.

This rearrangement joins TRBV3-1 (or the pseudogene TRBV3-2) to TRBJ2-5; 7 bases agree with TRBD2. Sequencing was done on a sample of PBMCs or T cells enriched from blood (not recorded which). The receptor comes from a woman aged 55-69 years who had recovered from COVID-19. CDR3 amino acids: CASSQDGGVETQYF. The CDR3 nucleotides read TGTGCCAGCAGCCAAGATGGGGGGGTTGAGACCCAGTACTTC.